This entry concerns a single TCR beta chain. The antigen remains undetermined. The data originate from a study of graft-versus-host responses after intestinal transplantation. Study-level background: The transplants performed in recipients were multivisceral, liver-intestinal, or isolated intestinal. The whole recipient group had anti-thymocyte globulin induction followed by tacrolimus and steroids for two to four years.

CDR1 MNHNY and CDR2 SVGAGI come from the germline V gene (reference sequence). V lost 5 bases to trimming and J lost 5 bases, with 9 bases between them. CDR3 length: 12 residues. Produced via immunoSEQ multiplex PCR; TCRdb's table is partial and in-frame only. This sample has over 100,000 clones; approximately 93% occur once, and the top ten carry roughly 1%. V and J are TRBV6-6 and TRBJ1-2; no reliable D call. The sequence was obtained from a human donor who was the organ donor for an intestinal transplant. Specimen: unstimulated CD8+ T cells sorted from spleen or lymph node cells, collected before transplant. The CDR3 DNA reads TGTGCCAGCAGTACCGGACCATATGGCTACACCTTC. It yields the protein CASSTGPYGYTF.